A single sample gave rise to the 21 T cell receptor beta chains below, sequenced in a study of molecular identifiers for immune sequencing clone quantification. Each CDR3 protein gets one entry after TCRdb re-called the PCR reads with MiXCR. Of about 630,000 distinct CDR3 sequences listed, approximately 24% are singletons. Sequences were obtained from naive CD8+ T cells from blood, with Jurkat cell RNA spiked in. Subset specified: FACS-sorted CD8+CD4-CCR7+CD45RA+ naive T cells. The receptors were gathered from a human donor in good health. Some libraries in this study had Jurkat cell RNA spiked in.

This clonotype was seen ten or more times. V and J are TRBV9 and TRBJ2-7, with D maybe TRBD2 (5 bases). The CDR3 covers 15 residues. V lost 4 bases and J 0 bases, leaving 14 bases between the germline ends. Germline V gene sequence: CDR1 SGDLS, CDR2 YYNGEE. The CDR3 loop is CASSPRTGSSYEQYF. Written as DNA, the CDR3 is TGTGCCAGCAGCCCACGGACTGGTAGCTCCTACGAGCAGTACTTC.

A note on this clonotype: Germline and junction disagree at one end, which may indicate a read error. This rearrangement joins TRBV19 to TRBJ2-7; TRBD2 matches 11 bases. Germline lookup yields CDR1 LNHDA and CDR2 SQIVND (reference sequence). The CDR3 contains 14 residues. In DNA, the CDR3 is TGTGCCAGTAGTACTAGCGGGAGGTTCTACGGGCAGTACTTC. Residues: CASSTSGRFYGQYF.

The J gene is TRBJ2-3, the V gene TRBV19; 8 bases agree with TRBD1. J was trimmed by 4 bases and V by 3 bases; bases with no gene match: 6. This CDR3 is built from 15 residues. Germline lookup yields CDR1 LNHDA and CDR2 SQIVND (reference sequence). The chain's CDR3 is CASSMGQGAPDTQYF. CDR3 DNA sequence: TGTGCCAGTAGTATGGGGCAGGGGGCCCCAGATACGCAGTATTTT.

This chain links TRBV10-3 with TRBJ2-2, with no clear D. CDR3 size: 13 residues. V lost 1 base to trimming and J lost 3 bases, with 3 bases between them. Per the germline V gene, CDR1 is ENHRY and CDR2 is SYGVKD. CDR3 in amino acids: CAISEWDTGELFF. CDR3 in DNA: TGTGCCATCAGTGAGTGGGACACCGGGGAGCTGTTTTTT.

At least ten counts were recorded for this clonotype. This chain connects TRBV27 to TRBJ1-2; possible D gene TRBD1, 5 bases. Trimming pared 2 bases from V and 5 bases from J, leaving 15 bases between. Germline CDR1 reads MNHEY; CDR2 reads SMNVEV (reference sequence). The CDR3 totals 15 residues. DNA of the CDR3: TGTGCCAGCAGTTTAGGACACCCAGATTATTATGGCTACACCTTC. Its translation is CASSLGHPDYYGYTF.

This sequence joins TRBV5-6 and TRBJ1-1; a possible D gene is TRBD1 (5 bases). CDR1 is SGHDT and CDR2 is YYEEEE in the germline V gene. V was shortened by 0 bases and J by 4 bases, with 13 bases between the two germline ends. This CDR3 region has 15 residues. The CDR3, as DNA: TGTGCCAGCAGCTTGGGCCGGGGCGCGGGCACTGAAGCTTTCTTT. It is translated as CASSLGRGAGTEAFF.

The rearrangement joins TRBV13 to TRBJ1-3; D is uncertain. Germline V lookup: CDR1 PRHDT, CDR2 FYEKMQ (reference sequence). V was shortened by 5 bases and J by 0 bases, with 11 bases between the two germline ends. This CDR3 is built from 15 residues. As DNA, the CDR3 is TGTGCCAGCAGCGAACGGGTTGGCTCTGGAAACACCATATATTTT. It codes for CASSERVGSGNTIYF.

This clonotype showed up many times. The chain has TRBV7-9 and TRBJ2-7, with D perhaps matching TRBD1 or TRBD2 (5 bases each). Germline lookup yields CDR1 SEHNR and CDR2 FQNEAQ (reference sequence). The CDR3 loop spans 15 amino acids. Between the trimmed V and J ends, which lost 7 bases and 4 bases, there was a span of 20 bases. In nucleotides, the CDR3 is TGTGCCAGCACCCATGGGCCGCGAGGGGCTTACGAGCAGTACTTC. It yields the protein CASTHGPRGAYEQYF.

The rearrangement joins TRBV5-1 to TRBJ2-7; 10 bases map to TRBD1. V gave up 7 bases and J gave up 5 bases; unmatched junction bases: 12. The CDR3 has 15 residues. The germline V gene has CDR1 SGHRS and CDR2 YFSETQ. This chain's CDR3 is CASGSYGTGEDEQYF. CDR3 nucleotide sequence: TGCGCCAGCGGCTCCTACGGGACAGGGGAAGACGAGCAGTACTTC.

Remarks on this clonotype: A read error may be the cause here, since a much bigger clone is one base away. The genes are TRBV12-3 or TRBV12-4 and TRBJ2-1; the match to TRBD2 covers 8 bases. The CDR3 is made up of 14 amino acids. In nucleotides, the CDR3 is TGTGCCAGCAGTTTAGTAGCGGGGTCCAATGAGCGGTTCTTC. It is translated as CASSLVAGSNERFF.

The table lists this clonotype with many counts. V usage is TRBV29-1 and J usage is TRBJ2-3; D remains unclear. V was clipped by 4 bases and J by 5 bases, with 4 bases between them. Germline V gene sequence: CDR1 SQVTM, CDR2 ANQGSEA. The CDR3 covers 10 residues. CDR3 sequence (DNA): TGCAGCGTTGTGAGAGATACGCAGTATTTT. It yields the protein CSVVRDTQYF.

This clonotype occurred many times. The CDR3 sequence: CASSLVLRETQYF. CDR3 coding DNA: TGTGCCAGCAGCTTAGTCCTGAGAGAGACCCAGTACTTC. The chain joins TRBV7-9 to TRBJ2-5; the D is unclear. Trimming left V 1 base short and J 4 bases short, with 7 bases between. Germline CDR1 SEHNR, CDR2 FQNEAQ (reference sequence). CDR3 length equals 13 residues.

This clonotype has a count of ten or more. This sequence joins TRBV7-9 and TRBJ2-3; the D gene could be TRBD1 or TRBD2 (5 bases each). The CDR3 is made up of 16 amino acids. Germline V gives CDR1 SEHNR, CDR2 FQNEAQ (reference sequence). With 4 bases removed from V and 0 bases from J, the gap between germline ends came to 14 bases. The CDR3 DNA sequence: TGTGCCAGCAGCTCGACCGGGACGGAGAGCACAGATACGCAGTATTTT. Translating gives CASSSTGTESTDTQYF.

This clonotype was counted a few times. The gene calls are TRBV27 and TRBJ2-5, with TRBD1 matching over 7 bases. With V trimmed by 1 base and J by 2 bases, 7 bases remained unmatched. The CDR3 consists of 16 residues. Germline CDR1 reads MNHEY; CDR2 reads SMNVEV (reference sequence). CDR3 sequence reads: CASSLLTGSWQETQYF. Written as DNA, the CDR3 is TGTGCCAGCAGTTTATTGACAGGGAGTTGGCAAGAGACCCAGTACTTC.

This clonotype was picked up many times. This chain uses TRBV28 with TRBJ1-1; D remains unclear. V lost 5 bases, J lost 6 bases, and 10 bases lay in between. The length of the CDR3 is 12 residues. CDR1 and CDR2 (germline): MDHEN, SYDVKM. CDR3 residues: CASSLPSAEAFF. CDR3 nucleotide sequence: TGTGCCAGCAGTCTACCCAGTGCTGAAGCTTTCTTT.

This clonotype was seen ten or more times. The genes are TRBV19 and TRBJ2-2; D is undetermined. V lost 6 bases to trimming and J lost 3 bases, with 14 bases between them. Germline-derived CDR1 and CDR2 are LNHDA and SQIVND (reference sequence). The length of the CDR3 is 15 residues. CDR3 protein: CASRKGTRDTGELFF. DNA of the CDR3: TGTGCCAGTAGGAAGGGCACAAGGGACACCGGGGAGCTGTTTTTT.

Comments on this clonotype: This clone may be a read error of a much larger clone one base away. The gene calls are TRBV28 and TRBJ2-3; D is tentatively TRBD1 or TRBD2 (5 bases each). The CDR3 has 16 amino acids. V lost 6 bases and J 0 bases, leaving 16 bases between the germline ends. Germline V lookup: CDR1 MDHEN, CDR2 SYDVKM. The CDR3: CASRSQEAVSTDTQYF. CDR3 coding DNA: TGTGCCAGCAGGTCACAGGAGGCTGTCAGCACAGATACGCAGTATTTT.

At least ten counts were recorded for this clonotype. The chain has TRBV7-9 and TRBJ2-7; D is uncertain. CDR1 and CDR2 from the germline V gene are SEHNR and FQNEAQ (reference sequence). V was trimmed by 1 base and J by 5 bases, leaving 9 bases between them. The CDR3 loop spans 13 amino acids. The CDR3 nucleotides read TGTGCCAGCAGCTTAGTTGCGAGCGACGAGCAGTACTTC. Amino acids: CASSLVASDEQYF.

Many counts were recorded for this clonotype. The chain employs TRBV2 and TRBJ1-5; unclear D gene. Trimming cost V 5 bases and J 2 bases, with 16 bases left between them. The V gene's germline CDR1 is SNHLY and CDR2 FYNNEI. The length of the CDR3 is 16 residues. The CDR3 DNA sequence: TGTGCCAGCAGTCTCTGGGAAGAGGTTGGCAATCAGCCCCAGCATTTT. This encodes CASSLWEEVGNQPQHF.

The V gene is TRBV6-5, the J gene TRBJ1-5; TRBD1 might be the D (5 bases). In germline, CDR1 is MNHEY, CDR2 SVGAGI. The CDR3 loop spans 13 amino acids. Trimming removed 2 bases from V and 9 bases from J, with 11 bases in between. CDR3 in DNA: TGTGCCAGCAGTTACGGGGGTGGTCGGCCCCAGCATTTT. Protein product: CASSYGGGRPQHF.

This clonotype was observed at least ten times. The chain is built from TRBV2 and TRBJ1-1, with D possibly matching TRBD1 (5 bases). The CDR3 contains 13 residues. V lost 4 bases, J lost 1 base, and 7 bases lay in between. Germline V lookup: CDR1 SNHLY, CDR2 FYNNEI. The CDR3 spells CASSVQGNTEAFF. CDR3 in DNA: TGTGCCAGCAGTGTTCAGGGGAACACTGAAGCTTTCTTT.